A selection of T cell receptor beta chains follows, all from one sample in a study of T cell responses to AZD1222 COVID-19 vaccine. Sequenced by immunoSEQ multiplex PCR; TCRdb stores in-frame clones only, minus some. The sample lists tens of thousands of clones, more than 75% occurring once. Sample: peripheral blood, taken 28 days after the second dose of the MenACWY control vaccine. The source of these receptors is an adult who received the MenACWY meningococcal vaccine as a control. The CDR3 runs from the conserved cysteine through the conserved F or W. Fields, in order: J gene, clone size, V gene, D gene, CDR3 protein, CDR3 DNA. D genes are given only for firm matches. Not every row has a clone size; where given, it reads once, few, many or a size class.

>TRBJ2-7|once|TRBV18|TRBD1
CASSPPAGQGSYEQYF
TGTGCCAGCTCACCACCCGCGGGACAGGGGTCCTACGAGCAGTACTTC
>TRBJ1-2|NA|TRBV2|NA
CASSELRGGYGYTF
TGTGCCAGCAGCGAACTCAGGGGCGGCTATGGCTACACCTTC
>TRBJ2-1|NA|TRBV7-2|TRBD1
CASSWGQGATGDEQFF
TGTGCCAGCAGCTGGGGACAGGGGGCTACGGGGGATGAGCAGTTCTTC
>TRBJ2-1|NA|TRBV5-1|TRBD2
CASSGAISGVILNEQFF
TGCGCCAGCAGCGGTGCCATTAGCGGGGTAATCCTCAATGAGCAGTTCTTC
>TRBJ2-3|NA|TRBV11-3|TRBD2
CASSFRGGTDTQYF
TGTGCCAGCAGCTTCCGGGGGGGAACAGATACGCAGTATTTT
>TRBJ1-1|NA|TRBV5-4|NA
CASSWGGEAEAFF
TGTGCCAGCAGCTGGGGGGGCGAGGCTGAAGCTTTCTTT
>TRBJ1-1|NA|TRBV5-6|NA
CASSSTGGVGTEAFF
TGTGCCAGCAGCTCGACGGGAGGTGTTGGAACTGAAGCTTTCTTT
>TRBJ2-1|few|TRBV12-5|NA
CASGLDPFEHEQFF
TGTGCTAGTGGTTTGGATCCGTTTGAACATGAGCAGTTCTTC
>TRBJ2-3|once|TRBV3-1/TRBV3-2|NA
CASSQEPGASTDTQYF
TGTGCCAGCAGCCAAGAACCGGGAGCAAGCACAGATACGCAGTATTTT
>TRBJ2-3|NA|TRBV20-1|NA
CSAGFADTQYF
TGCAGTGCGGGATTCGCAGATACGCAGTATTTT
>TRBJ2-4|NA|TRBV11-2|TRBD1
CASSDRGRGSLAKNIQYF
TGTGCCAGCAGCGACCGCGGCAGGGGGTCACTAGCCAAAAACATTCAGTACTTC
>TRBJ2-3|NA|TRBV20-1|NA
CSARGLETQYF
TGCAGTGCTAGAGGACTAGAAACGCAGTATTTT
>TRBJ1-2|NA|TRBV6-2/TRBV6-3|TRBD1
CASSPSTGARAAGYTF
TGTGCCAGCAGTCCCTCAACAGGGGCCCGGGCCGCTGGCTACACCTTC
>TRBJ1-1|once|TRBV28|TRBD1
CASSYPGGRTEAFF
TGTGCCAGCAGTTATCCAGGGGGGAGGACTGAAGCTTTCTTT
>TRBJ2-1|few|TRBV4-3|TRBD2
CASSLIAGDAYNEQFF
TGCGCCAGCAGCCTAATAGCGGGAGACGCCTACAATGAGCAGTTCTTC
>TRBJ2-2|NA|TRBV5-1|TRBD2
CASSLRTSAGELFF
TGCGCCAGCAGCCTACGGACTAGCGCCGGGGAGCTGTTTTTT
>TRBJ1-1|NA|TRBV12-3/TRBV12-4|NA
CASSLQVDTEAFF
TGTGCCAGCAGTTTACAGGTGGACACTGAAGCTTTCTTT
>TRBJ2-5|NA|TRBV5-1|TRBD2
CASSLGLAASQETQYF
TGCGCCAGCAGCTTGGGACTAGCGGCAAGCCAAGAGACCCAGTACTTC
>TRBJ1-4|NA|TRBV30|NA
CAWSDGRLSEKLFF
TGTGCCTGGAGCGACGGGCGGCTGAGTGAAAAACTGTTTTTT
>TRBJ1-4|NA|TRBV28|NA
CASSFSIGVQNEKLFF
TGTGCCAGCAGTTTTTCGATAGGGGTACAGAATGAAAAACTGTTTTTT
>TRBJ1-5|NA|TRBV30|NA
CAWSRTRTAQFNQPQHF
TGTGCCTGGAGTAGGACCCGGACGGCTCAATTTAATCAGCCCCAGCATTTT
>TRBJ1-6|once|TRBV19|NA
CASSSDTDSPLHF
TGTGCCAGTAGTAGCGACACAGATTCACCCCTCCACTTT
>TRBJ1-5|NA|TRBV28|NA
CASYNGGKVYSNQPQHF
TGTGCCAGCTACAACGGTGGAAAAGTTTATAGCAATCAGCCCCAGCATTTT
>TRBJ1-5|NA|TRBV28|NA
CASTEEGRENQPQHF
TGTGCCAGCACCGAAGAAGGCAGGGAGAATCAGCCCCAGCATTTT
>TRBJ2-7|once|TRBV6-5|NA
CASSYSRSYEQYF
TGTGCCAGCAGTTACTCCAGGTCCTACGAGCAGTACTTC
>TRBJ2-3|NA|TRBV7-7|TRBD2
CASSLGVLAGADTQYF
TGTGCTAGCAGCTTAGGTGTCTTAGCGGGAGCAGATACGCAGTATTTT